This T cell receptor (beta chain) came from a study of control samples from healthy donors and cancer patients. The assay was immunoSEQ multiplex PCR, and TCRdb's table has in-frame clones only and misses some. In the table there are about 130,000 clones, just under 95% of which are singletons. The clonotype was recovered from a man aged 60 to 69 with colorectal cancer. The sequenced sample was PBMCs.

Here the CDR3 reads CASSWDGYGYTF. CDR3 bases: TGTGCCAGCAGTTGGGACGGCTATGGCTACACCTTC. The chain carries TRBV28 and TRBJ1-2, with a possible D match to TRBD1 (5 bases). With 4 bases removed from V and 4 bases from J, the gap between germline ends came to 7 bases. Germline-derived CDR1 and CDR2 are MDHEN and SYDVKM. The length of the CDR3 is 12 residues.